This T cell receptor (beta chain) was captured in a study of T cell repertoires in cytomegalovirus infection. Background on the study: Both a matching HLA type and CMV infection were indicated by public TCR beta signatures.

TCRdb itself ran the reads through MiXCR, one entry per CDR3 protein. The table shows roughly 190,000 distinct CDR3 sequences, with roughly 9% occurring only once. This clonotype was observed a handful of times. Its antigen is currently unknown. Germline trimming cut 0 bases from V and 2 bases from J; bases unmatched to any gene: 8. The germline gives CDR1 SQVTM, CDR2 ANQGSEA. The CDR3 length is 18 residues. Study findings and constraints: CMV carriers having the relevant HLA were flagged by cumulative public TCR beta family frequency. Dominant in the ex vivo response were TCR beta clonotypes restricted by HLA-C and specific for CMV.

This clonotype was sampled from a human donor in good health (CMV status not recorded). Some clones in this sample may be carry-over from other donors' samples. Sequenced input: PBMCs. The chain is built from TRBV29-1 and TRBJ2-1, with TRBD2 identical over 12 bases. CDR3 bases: TGCAGCGTTGAAGATCGCCTAGCGGGGGGGCTGGCCTACAATGAGCAGTTCTTC. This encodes CSVEDRLAGGLAYNEQFF.